These T cell receptor beta chains were read from a single sample in a study of blood T cell repertoires in COVID-19. The repertoire was sequenced with immunoSEQ multiplex PCR; TCRdb's copy has only in-frame clones and lacks some. The data contain 25,000 to 30,000 clones, 93% of them singletons. What was sequenced was peripheral blood. The receptor source for this set is a woman between 70 and 85 years old with COVID-19, enrolled during active disease. Both conserved end residues are part of each CDR3. A D gene is named only where the DNA matches it firmly. The listing skips clone size in some rows; elsewhere it reads once, few, many or a size class.

>TRBJ2-1|-|TRBV7-2|-
CASSLVQGYEQFF
TGTGCCAGCAGCTTAGTACAGGGATATGAGCAGTTCTTC
>TRBJ2-5|-|TRBV19|-
CASSEGHKETQYF
TGTGCCAGTAGTGAGGGACACAAAGAGACCCAGTACTTC
>TRBJ2-7|TRBD2|TRBV27|-
CASIDTGGRTASSYEQYF
TGTGCCAGCATCGATACGGGAGGGCGGACAGCGAGCTCCTACGAGCAGTACTTC
>TRBJ1-4|TRBD1|TRBV2|-
CASSHAFGTGGGANEKLFF
TGTGCCAGCAGCCACGCCTTCGGGACAGGTGGTGGGGCTAATGAAAAACTGTTTTTT
>TRBJ1-1|-|TRBV6-1|once
CASSEPGVVNTEAFF
TGTGCCAGCAGTGAACCAGGGGTTGTGAACACTGAAGCTTTCTTT
>TRBJ2-7|TRBD1|TRBV6-2/TRBV6-3|-
CASSYGWTGMDF
TGTGCCAGCAGTTACGGGTGGACAGGGATGGACTTC
>TRBJ2-1|TRBD1|TRBV28|-
CASSSTGAIYNEQFF
TGTGCCAGCAGTTCGACAGGGGCGATTTACAATGAGCAGTTCTTC
>TRBJ1-5|TRBD1|TRBV28|-
CASSRRDRVNQPQHF
TGTGCCAGCAGCCGGCGGGACAGGGTGAATCAGCCCCAGCATTTT
>TRBJ2-7|TRBD1|TRBV28|-
CASNPTLGQYPYEQYF
TGTGCCAGCAACCCTACCCTGGGACAGTACCCCTACGAGCAGTACTTC
>TRBJ2-5|-|TRBV28|-
CASSSRRALTKTQYF
TGTGCCAGCAGTTCCCGCAGGGCCCTAACGAAGACCCAGTACTTC
>TRBJ1-1|-|TRBV24-1|once
CATSDEGAGNTEAFF
TGTGCCACCAGTGATGAGGGCGCGGGGAACACTGAAGCTTTCTTT
>TRBJ2-5|TRBD2|TRBV5-1|-
CASSSGGTSDLETQYF
TGCGCCAGCAGCTCCGGAGGAACTAGCGATCTGGAGACCCAGTACTTC
>TRBJ2-7|TRBD2|TRBV9|-
CASSVTSGSGAYEQYF
TGTGCCAGCAGCGTAACTAGCGGTTCAGGGGCCTACGAGCAGTACTTC
>TRBJ2-2|-|TRBV7-3|-
CASSLRGEVNTGELFF
TGTGCCAGCAGCTTAAGAGGCGAGGTGAACACCGGGGAGCTGTTTTTT
>TRBJ2-7|TRBD2|TRBV27|-
CASSLRETSADSYEQYF
TGTGCCAGCAGTTTAAGGGAGACTAGCGCCGACTCCTACGAGCAGTACTTC
>TRBJ2-2|-|TRBV19|few
CASSIVSASDTGELFF
TGTGCCAGTAGTATAGTTTCAGCGTCCGACACCGGGGAGCTGTTTTTT
>TRBJ1-5|-|TRBV28|few
CASSPGQRGLIHF
TGTGCCAGCAGTCCAGGCCAGCGGGGCCTTATCCATTTT
>TRBJ1-1|TRBD1|TRBV15|-
CATSGSRTGEAFF
TGTGCCACCAGCGGCTCTAGGACAGGTGAAGCTTTCTTT
>TRBJ1-1|-|TRBV28|-
CASSLTGGTEAFF
TGTGCCAGCAGTTTAACAGGAGGGACTGAAGCTTTCTTT
>TRBJ1-6|-|TRBV28|-
CASSPGHQIGSPLHF
TGTGCCAGCAGCCCGGGACACCAAATTGGGTCACCCCTCCACTTT
>TRBJ1-5|TRBD1|TRBV18|-
CASSLNQPGTGNQPQHF
TGTGCCAGCTCACTTAATCAACCCGGGACAGGCAATCAGCCCCAGCATTTT
>TRBJ2-7|TRBD2|TRBV5-8|-
CASSSRTSGISYEQYF
TGTGCCAGCAGCTCCAGGACTAGCGGGATCTCCTACGAGCAGTACTTC
>TRBJ1-2|-|TRBV28|-
CASGLWQGYGYTF
TGTGCCAGCGGGTTGTGGCAGGGCTATGGCTACACCTTC
>TRBJ1-1|-|TRBV7-9|-
CASSFHEFTEAFF
TGTGCCAGCAGCTTCCATGAGTTCACTGAAGCTTTCTTT
>TRBJ2-2|-|TRBV6-2/TRBV6-3|-
CASSYRRGNTGELFF
TGTGCCAGCAGTTATCGGCGGGGGAACACCGGGGAGCTGTTTTTT
>TRBJ2-1|TRBD2|TRBV4-3|-
CASSQEIATSPYNEQFF
TGCGCCAGCAGCCAAGAAATTGCGACTAGCCCCTACAATGAGCAGTTCTTC
>TRBJ1-1|TRBD1|TRBV6-2/TRBV6-3|-
CASSYGWDRVTTEAFF
TGTGCCAGCAGTTACGGCTGGGACAGGGTAACCACTGAAGCTTTCTTT
>TRBJ1-6|TRBD1|TRBV7-6|-
CASTQGQINSPLHF
TGTGCCAGCACACAGGGGCAGATCAATTCACCCCTCCACTTT
>TRBJ1-1|-|TRBV11-2|once
CASSSLGLSEAFF
TGTGCCAGCAGCTCCCTTGGACTGAGCGAAGCTTTCTTT
>TRBJ1-1|-|TRBV29-1|-
CSVEQGIAEAFF
TGCAGCGTTGAACAGGGGATCGCTGAAGCTTTCTTT
>TRBJ2-3|-|TRBV6-5|-
CAGARRSFTTDTQYF
TGTGCCGGGGCTCGGCGGAGTTTCACCACAGATACGCAGTATTTT
>TRBJ1-5|-|TRBV3-1/TRBV3-2|-
CASSQGEDTRYQPQHF
TGTGCCAGCAGCCAAGGTGAGGACACAAGATATCAGCCCCAGCATTTT
>TRBJ2-7|-|TRBV3-1/TRBV3-2|-
CASQGGPNSYEQYF
TGTGCCAGCCAAGGCGGCCCGAACTCCTACGAGCAGTACTTC
>TRBJ2-1|-|TRBV3-1/TRBV3-2|-
CASSHRVHEQFF
TGTGCCAGCAGCCACAGGGTCCATGAGCAGTTCTTC
>TRBJ1-2|TRBD1|TRBV3-1/TRBV3-2|-
CASSRGDSRQYGYTF
TGTGCCAGCAGCCGAGGGGACAGCCGCCAGTATGGCTACACCTTC
>TRBJ2-2|TRBD1|TRBV7-6|-
CASSAGTGETGELFF
TGTGCCAGCAGCGCTGGGACAGGGGAAACGGGGGAGCTGTTTTTT
>TRBJ1-2|-|TRBV7-8|-
CASSPMWTENGYTF
TGTGCCAGCAGCCCCATGTGGACAGAAAATGGCTACACCTTC
>TRBJ1-1|TRBD1|TRBV19|-
CASSGPDRVNTEAFF
TGTGCCAGTAGTGGGCCGGACAGGGTGAACACTGAAGCTTTCTTT
>TRBJ1-1|-|TRBV7-9|-
CASSLGSAEAFF
TGTGCCAGCAGCTTGGGGAGCGCTGAAGCTTTCTTT
>TRBJ1-4|-|TRBV30|-
CAWSTGATNEKLFF
TGTGCCTGGTCGACGGGGGCAACTAATGAAAAACTGTTTTTT